The 29 T cell receptor beta chains given below trace back to one sample, sequenced in a study of glioma-infiltrating T cells after dendritic cell vaccination. Profiled with immunoSEQ multiplex PCR; TCRdb holds only in-frame clones, not every one. The sample holds roughly 100,000 clones, 81% seen once. The sample in question was blood, obtained before dendritic cell vaccination. The receptors were gathered from a human donor with glioblastoma.

In nucleotides, the CDR3 is TGTGCCAGCAGCAAGGCCCCAGGTCCCTCCTACGAGCAGTACTTC. It encodes CASSKAPGPSYEQYF. The chain links TRBV4-2 to TRBJ2-7; D remains unclear. This CDR3 comprises 15 residues. V lost 5 bases and J lost 0, with 14 bases in between. The germline gives CDR1 LGHNA, CDR2 YNFKEQ.

This rearrangement joins TRBV7-8 to TRBJ2-5; tentative D call: TRBD2 (6 bases). From germline, CDR1 is SGHVS and CDR2 FQNEAQ. Trimming left V 2 bases short and J 5 bases short, with 15 bases between. CDR3 length: 15 amino acids. The CDR3 DNA follows: TGTGCCAGCAGCTTAACGTCGGGAGTTGGCGAGACCCAGTACTTC. Translation gives CASSLTSGVGETQYF.

This clone was seen a handful of times. The chain carries TRBV7-9 and TRBJ2-4, with 9 bases identical to TRBD1. Losses at the gene ends were 2 bases for V and 5 bases for J; bases not matched to a gene: 10. CDR1 and CDR2 (germline): SEHNR, FQNEAQ (reference sequence). The CDR3 is 17 amino acids. The CDR3 loop reads CASSLRTGVYLENIQYF. CDR3 nucleotides: TGTGCCAGCAGCTTAAGGACAGGGGTCTATCTCGAAAACATTCAGTACTTC.

The V gene is TRBV7-9, the J gene TRBJ2-4; 9 bases map to TRBD1. This CDR3 contains 15 residues. Germline V gene data show CDR1 as SEHNR and CDR2 as FQNEAQ (reference sequence). Losses at the gene ends were 5 bases for V and 5 bases for J; bases not matched to a gene: 7. The CDR3 reads CASSIPGQGENIQYF. In DNA, the CDR3 is TGTGCCAGCAGCATACCGGGACAGGGCGAAAACATTCAGTACTTC.

This clone has a handful of counts. The V and J genes are TRBV6-4 and TRBJ1-2; D uncertain. V lost 10 bases, J lost 8 bases, and 23 bases lay in between. The CDR3 covers 14 residues. Germline V gene lookup returns CDR1 MRHNA and CDR2 SNTAGT. CDR3 in DNA: TGTGCCACCCTCCCCCCGGGTGGCCCGAAAGGCTACACCTTC. Encoded protein: CATLPPGGPKGYTF.

In DNA form, the CDR3 reads TGCGCCAGCAGCTTGGTTAGGGGGGGAGAGACCCAGTACTTC. It translates to CASSLVRGGETQYF. The V and J genes are TRBV5-1 and TRBJ2-5; weak D call: TRBD2 (7 bases). The CDR3 is made up of 14 amino acids. Germline-derived CDR1 and CDR2 are SGHRS and YFSETQ. V was cut by 0 bases and J by 4 bases, with 10 bases left in between.

The CDR3 DNA is TGTGCCAGTAGTATAGGAAGGGGTCAGCCCCAGCATTTT. Translating gives CASSIGRGQPQHF. J is TRBJ1-5 and V is TRBV19, with a tentative D call TRBD1 (5 bases). This CDR3 spans 13 amino acids. V was shortened by 1 base and J by 6 bases, with 7 bases between the two germline ends. CDR1 and CDR2 (germline): LNHDA, SQIVND (reference sequence).

The genes are TRBV30 and TRBJ2-7; maybe TRBD1 (5 bases). The V end was cut by 2 bases, the J end by 2 bases, with 10 bases between. CDR3 size: 13 residues. Germline CDR1 and CDR2: GTSNPN and SVGIG (reference sequence). Written as DNA, the CDR3 is TGTGCCTGGAGTAGGGGCCTCACCTACGAGCAGTACTTC. Translating gives CAWSRGLTYEQYF.

The V gene is TRBV29-1, the J gene TRBJ2-7, with 7 bases aligning to TRBD1. Germline V gene sequence: CDR1 SQVTM, CDR2 ANQGSEA. J gave up 5 bases and V 5 bases, and 6 bases lay outside the gene matches. The CDR3 covers 12 residues. The CDR3 reads CSVSQGIDEQYF. The DNA for the CDR3 is TGCAGCGTTTCACAGGGGATCGACGAGCAGTACTTC.

This clone was observed a handful of times. V and J are TRBV10-1 and TRBJ1-1; D ambiguous. With 5 bases removed from V and 1 base from J, the gap between germline ends came to 8 bases. This CDR3 has 13 residues. The germline V gene encodes CDR1 WNHNN and CDR2 SYGVQD (reference sequence). CDR3 in DNA: TGCGCCAGCAGTCGGTCCTCGAACACTGAAGCTTTCTTT. Translated, it gives CASSRSSNTEAFF.

The chain joins TRBV6-1 to TRBJ1-4; D is uncertain. Germline CDR1 MNHNS, CDR2 SASEGT. This CDR3 has 14 amino acids. The ends were cut back, 4 bases at V and 0 bases at J, with 6 bases in the middle. CDR3 loop: CASSGDATNEKLFF. The DNA of the CDR3 is TGTGCCAGCAGTGGAGATGCAACTAATGAAAAACTGTTTTTT.

This chain joins TRBV7-2 and TRBJ1-5; perhaps TRBD1 as D (5 bases). The germline gives CDR1 SGHTA, CDR2 FQGNSA. The CDR3 runs 14 residues. V was pared by 5 bases and J by 4 bases, with 12 bases between. CDR3 in amino acids: CASSLTVSNQPQHF. The CDR3 bases are TGTGCCAGCAGCCTGACAGTCTCGAATCAGCCCCAGCATTTT.

V gene TRBV7-9 combines with J gene TRBJ2-7, with a weak D call TRBD2 (6 bases). V lost 6 bases and J lost 0, with 15 bases in between. The CDR3 totals 15 residues. CDR1 is SEHNR, CDR2 FQNEAQ, per germline (reference sequence). The CDR3 nucleotides read TGTGCCAGCAGTCTTACGGGGGTGAGCTCCTACGAGCAGTACTTC. Protein product: CASSLTGVSSYEQYF. The variable domain in full, completed from reference TRBV7-9 and TRBJ2-7, reads DTGVSQNPRHKITKRGQNVTFRCDPISEHNRLYWYRQTLGQGPEFLTYFQNEAQLEKSRLLSDRFSAERPKGSFSTLEIQRTEQGDSAMYLCASSLTGVSSYEQYFGPGTRLTVT.

The chain recombines TRBV5-1 with TRBJ2-7; 10 nucleotides align to TRBD2. In germline, CDR1 is SGHRS, CDR2 YFSETQ. The CDR3 runs to 15 residues. The ends lost 0 bases at V and 2 bases at J; junction bases unmatched: 2. The DNA for the CDR3 is TGCGCCAGCAGCTTGGGGACTAGCGGAACCTACGAGCAGTACTTC. The encoded protein is CASSLGTSGTYEQYF.

This clone was seen a handful of times. The rearrangement links TRBV7-8 to TRBJ1-2; D possibly corresponds to TRBD1 (5 bases). The CDR3 contains 15 residues. Deletions cut 5 bases from V and 5 bases from J, with 18 bases between. Germline CDR1 reads SGHVS; CDR2 reads FQNEAQ. The CDR3 sequence is CASSIPIGTRYGYTF. The CDR3 bases are TGTGCCAGCAGCATACCGATCGGGACTCGGTATGGCTACACCTTC.

The chain combines TRBV27 with TRBJ2-3; D not certain. The ends were cut back, 5 bases at V and 5 bases at J, with 8 bases in the middle. Per germline, CDR1 MNHEY and CDR2 SMNVEV (reference sequence). This CDR3 region has 12 residues. The CDR3 nucleotides read TGTGCCAGCAGTCCCGCGGTAGATACGCAGTATTTT. This codes for CASSPAVDTQYF.

The chain carries TRBV11-3 and TRBJ1-3; 8 bases fit TRBD1. The CDR3 runs 17 residues. V shed 4 bases, J shed 0 bases, and the junction held 8 bases outside the gene matches. The V gene's germline CDR1 is SGHNT and CDR2 YENEEA. CDR3 sequence: CASSSLTGANSGNTIYF. DNA of the CDR3: TGTGCCAGCAGCTCCTTGACAGGGGCCAACTCTGGAAACACCATATATTTT.

The chain couples TRBV5-1 to TRBJ2-5, with TRBD1 matching over 8 bases. This CDR3 has 14 residues. V lost 4 bases and J lost 2; bases outside the gene matches: 4. Germline V gives CDR1 SGHRS, CDR2 YFSETQ. CDR3 bases: TGCGCCAGCAGCATCACAGGGGGGCAAGAGACCCAGTACTTC. It codes for CASSITGGQETQYF.

This chain connects TRBV5-4 to TRBJ2-5, with a tentative D call TRBD2 (7 bases). The CDR3 has 16 amino acids. Between the trimmed V and J ends, which lost 4 bases and 3 bases, there was a span of 19 bases. Germline lookup yields CDR1 SGHNT and CDR2 YYREEE (reference sequence). CDR3 in DNA: TGTGCCAGCAGCCCCGGGGGCGGGGGCCTTAAAGAGACCCAGTACTTC. Translating it yields CASSPGGGGLKETQYF.

The chain links TRBV6-5 to TRBJ1-2, with 8 bases fitting TRBD1. The ends lost 6 bases at V and 3 bases at J; junction bases unmatched: 3. The CDR3 consists of 13 residues. The germline V gene encodes CDR1 MNHEY and CDR2 SVGAGI. CDR3 sequence: CASSLQGDYGYTF. The DNA of the CDR3 is TGTGCCAGCAGCTTACAGGGGGACTATGGCTACACCTTC.

This chain uses TRBV19 with TRBJ2-2; tentatively, D is TRBD2 (6 bases). Germline V gene lookup returns CDR1 LNHDA and CDR2 SQIVND (reference sequence). CDR3 length: 14 residues. The ends were cut back, 7 bases at V and 5 bases at J, with 14 bases in the middle. For the CDR3, the DNA is TGTGCCAGTACCCCCGGGGGTGGAACCGGGGAGCTGTTTTTT. Amino acids: CASTPGGGTGELFF. Using reference TRBV19 and TRBJ2-2 for the parts outside the CDR3, the full variable domain is DGGITQSPKYLFRKEGQNVTLSCEQNLNHDAMYWYRQDPGQGLRLIYYSQIVNDFQKGDIAEGYSVSREKKESFPLTVTSAQKNPTAFYLCASTPGGGTGELFFGEGSRLTVL.

The chain combines TRBV7-8 with TRBJ1-2; tentative D call: TRBD1 (6 bases). The ends were cut back, 5 bases at V and 4 bases at J, with 11 bases in the middle. CDR3 length: 13 residues. Germline lookup yields CDR1 SGHVS and CDR2 FQNEAQ. The DNA of the CDR3 is TGTGCCAGCAGCGCACAGGGCCTCTATGGCTACACCTTC. It specifies CASSAQGLYGYTF.

This clone was seen more than once but under ten times. The chain is built from TRBV10-3 and TRBJ1-4, with TRBD1 matching over 9 bases. The CDR3 is 16 residues long. V lost 10 bases, J lost 7 bases, and 16 bases stayed unmatched. CDR1 is ENHRY and CDR2 is SYGVKD in the germline V gene. The CDR3 DNA sequence: TGTGCCAAGCCGGGACAGGGCAACCCTAGGGGTGAAAAACTGTTTTTT. Protein product: CAKPGQGNPRGEKLFF.

The chain couples TRBV7-2 to TRBJ2-7; 8 bases agree with TRBD2. The CDR3 contains 14 residues. From germline, CDR1 is SGHTA and CDR2 FQGNSA. V was clipped by 5 bases and J by 2 bases; unmatched bases: 5. The CDR3 region is CASSPSGGPYEQYF. The DNA for the CDR3 is TGTGCCAGCAGCCCCAGCGGGGGTCCCTACGAGCAGTACTTC.

This clone was recorded only once. CDR3 sequence (DNA): TGTGCCAGCAGCTTACTTAGCGGGGTGTCAGAGACCCAGTACTTC. This gives the protein CASSLLSGVSETQYF. This chain uses TRBV7-2 with TRBJ2-5; 8 nucleotides line up with TRBD2. The CDR3 is 15 amino acids. The junction had 6 bases not matched to a gene; V was cut back by 2 bases and J by 4 bases. Germline V CDR1 and CDR2: SGHTA, FQGNSA. Complete variable domain (other parts from reference TRBV7-2 and TRBJ2-5): GAGVSQSPSNKVTEKGKDVELRCDPISGHTALYWYRQSLGQGLEFLIYFQGNSAPDKSGLPSDRFSAERTGGSVSTLTIQRTQQEDSAVYLCASSLLSGVSETQYFGPGTRLLVL.

The V call is TRBV7-2, the J call TRBJ1-2, with D possibly TRBD1 on 5 matching bases. CDR1 is SGHTA and CDR2 is FQGNSA in the germline V gene. Trimming left V 1 base short and J 8 bases short, with 11 bases between. The CDR3 is made up of 13 amino acids. The CDR3 DNA reads TGTGCCAGCAGCTTAGTGGGCGGGGGAGGCTACACCTTC. Amino acids: CASSLVGGGGYTF.

This chain connects TRBV30 to TRBJ1-5; D perhaps matches TRBD1 (5 bases). V was cut by 2 bases and J by 1 base, with 15 bases left in between. Germline V gene data show CDR1 as GTSNPN and CDR2 as SVGIG (reference sequence). CDR3 size: 16 residues. CDR3 sequence (DNA): TGTGCCTGGAGTTCCCACTCAGGGTTAAGCAATCAGCCCCAGCATTTT. Translated, it gives CAWSSHSGLSNQPQHF. The variable domain in full, with the rest retrieved from reference TRBV30 and TRBJ1-5, is SQTIHQWPATLVQPVGSPLSLECTVEGTSNPNLYWYRQAAGRGLQLLFYSVGIGQISSEVPQNLSASRPQDRQFILSSKKLLLSDSGFYLCAWSSHSGLSNQPQHFGDGTRLSIL.

Here the CDR3 DNA reads TGCAGTACGGAGGTGAACACTGAAGCTTTCTTT. As protein: CSTEVNTEAFF. This sequence joins TRBV20-1 and TRBJ1-1; no clear D. Trimming took off 8 bases at V and 0 bases at J, with 7 bases between the two ends. From germline, CDR1 is DFQATT and CDR2 SNEGSKA (reference sequence). The CDR3 runs 11 residues.

The chain joins TRBV12-5 to TRBJ2-4; TRBD1 might be the D (5 bases). V gave up 9 bases and J gave up 0 bases, with 6 bases separating them. The CDR3 has 12 residues. Germline loops: CDR1 LGHNT, CDR2 FRNRAP. The CDR3 loop is CASREAKNIQYF. Here the CDR3 DNA reads TGTGCTAGCAGGGAAGCCAAAAACATTCAGTACTTC. Combining the CDR3 with reference TRBV12-5 and TRBJ2-4 gives the whole variable domain DARVTQTPRHKVTEMGQEVTMRCQPILGHNTVFWYRQTMMQGLELLAYFRNRAPLDDSGMPKDRFSAEMPDATLATLKIQPSEPRDSAVYFCASREAKNIQYFGAGTRLSVL.